These T cell receptor beta chains were read from a single sample in a study of T-cell reconstitution after alpha-beta-depleted transplantation in children. In TCRdb, the PCR reads were re-called with MiXCR into one record per CDR3 protein. The sample carries approximately 500,000 distinct CDR3 sequences, approximately 30% recorded once. The specimen was PBMCs, collected before TCRalphabeta/CD19-depleted stem cell transplant. Receptor source: a boy in the first two years of life with Wiskott-Aldrich syndrome, due to receive a stem cell transplant. The CDR3 runs from the conserved cysteine through the conserved F or W. The order of the fields is clone size, D gene, J gene, V gene, CDR3 DNA, CDR3 protein. The D gene is left open where the match is weak. The listing skips clone size in some rows; elsewhere it reads once, few, many or a size class.

size: few
D: TRBD1
J: TRBJ2-2
V: TRBV5-1
DNA: TGCGCCAGCAGCTTTAATCCGGGACAGGGGAACACCGGGGAGCTGTTTTTT
CDR3: CASSFNPGQGNTGELFF

size: once
D: NA
J: TRBJ1-1
V: TRBV10-1
DNA: TGCGCCAGCAGTGAGTCTGAGGGGACTGAAGCTTTCTTT
CDR3: CASSESEGTEAFF

size: few
D: TRBD2
J: TRBJ2-1
V: TRBV18
DNA: TGTGCCAGCTCACCACTTCGGGAGGGGTTAAATGAGCAGTTCTTC
CDR3: CASSPLREGLNEQFF

size: few
D: TRBD2
J: TRBJ2-1
V: TRBV27
DNA: TGTGCCAGCAGTTTGACCCTGCCGGGACTAGTTTTCGGTGAGCAGTTCTTC
CDR3: CASSLTLPGLVFGEQFF

size: NA
D: NA
J: TRBJ1-4
V: TRBV20-1
DNA: TGCAGTGCTAGGTCCCCCCGCCGAGGGGATGAAAAACTGTTTTTT
CDR3: CSARSPRRGDEKLFF

size: NA
D: TRBD2
J: TRBJ2-1
V: TRBV5-5
DNA: TGTGCCAGCAGCGGGACTAGCGGCCACAATGAGCAGTTCTTC
CDR3: CASSGTSGHNEQFF

size: few
D: TRBD2
J: TRBJ2-1
V: TRBV9
DNA: TGTGCCAGCAGCGTAGGAGTGGCGGGAGGTATCGGACACGTGAGGGGATACGGCAATGAGCAGTTCTTC
CDR3: CASSVGVAGGIGHVRGYGNEQFF

size: few
D: NA
J: TRBJ2-1
V: TRBV5-1
DNA: TGCGCCAGCAGCCGACGAATAGCGGACTCCTACAATGAGCAGTTCTTC
CDR3: CASSRRIADSYNEQFF

size: NA
D: NA
J: TRBJ2-1
V: TRBV5-1
DNA: TGCGCCAGCAGCTTGAAGTTGACTAGTCTCGATGAGCAGTTCTTC
CDR3: CASSLKLTSLDEQFF

size: few
D: NA
J: TRBJ1-3
V: TRBV6-5
DNA: TGTGCCAGCAGTTACGTTGGTGACTCTGGAAACACCATATATTTT
CDR3: CASSYVGDSGNTIYF

size: few
D: NA
J: TRBJ1-2
V: TRBV5-1
DNA: TGCGCCAGCAGCCGTGACCCATGGGGTGGCTACACCTTC
CDR3: CASSRDPWGGYTF

size: few
D: TRBD2
J: TRBJ2-7
V: TRBV20-1
DNA: TGCAGTGCTAGAGATAGCGGGAGGGTTACCTACGAGCAGTACTTC
CDR3: CSARDSGRVTYEQYF

size: few
D: NA
J: TRBJ1-2
V: TRBV28
DNA: TGTGCCAGCAGTTTATTGGGGGGGCCTTCCCTCTATGGCTACACCTTC
CDR3: CASSLLGGPSLYGYTF

size: NA
D: TRBD2
J: TRBJ2-7
V: TRBV20-1
DNA: TGCAGTGCTAGAGATCCCGCGACTAGCGGGTACGAGCAGTACTTC
CDR3: CSARDPATSGYEQYF

size: NA
D: TRBD1
J: TRBJ2-7
V: TRBV9
DNA: TGTGCCAGCAGCCCATGGGACAGGACCCCTTCCTACGAGCAGTACTTC
CDR3: CASSPWDRTPSYEQYF

size: few
D: TRBD1
J: TRBJ2-1
V: TRBV27
DNA: TGTGCCAGCAGTTTGGGGCAGGGGGCCCCTGACGAGCAGTTCTTC
CDR3: CASSLGQGAPDEQFF

size: NA
D: TRBD2
J: TRBJ2-5
V: TRBV29-1
DNA: TGCAGCGTTAAACCGACTAGCGGCAGAACATGGGAGACCCAGTACTTC
CDR3: CSVKPTSGRTWETQYF

size: NA
D: NA
J: TRBJ1-1
V: TRBV20-1
DNA: TGCAGTGCTCAGGCGGGGACTGGGAACACTGAAGCTTTCTTT
CDR3: CSAQAGTGNTEAFF

size: NA
D: NA
J: TRBJ1-2
V: TRBV28
DNA: TGTGCCAGCAGTTTAAGGTTGGACGATGGCTACACCTTC
CDR3: CASSLRLDDGYTF